This T cell receptor beta chain was recorded in a study of cytomegalovirus exposure and HLA in healthy donors. Study conclusions and caveats: Associated with cytomegalovirus, according to the listing, were 150 to 200 TCR beta chains. CMV antigen specificity was confirmed in vitro for a few CMV-associated chains.

About this clone itself: Its antigen remains unknown.

CDR3 length: 15 amino acids. Trimming stripped 4 bases from V and 0 bases from J, with 13 bases between. CDR1 is SGHNT, CDR2 YYREEE, per germline (reference sequence). PCR involved 60 Vbeta and 13 Jbeta primers. TCRdb keeps only in-frame clones here, not all; method: immunoSEQ multiplex PCR. The table includes around 150,000 clones, less than 90% detected once. Unrecorded immune exposure was likely among donors, who were nominally healthy when sampled. Sequencing was done on a sample of PBMCs. The rearrangement joins TRBV5-4 to TRBJ1-2; tentative D call: TRBD1 (6 bases). The TCR was taken from a man aged 40-55 years in good health and CMV-seronegative. CDR3 sequence (DNA): TGTGCCAGCAGCCCAATCGGGACAACTAACTATGGCTACACCTTC. Translating gives CASSPIGTTNYGYTF. The full variable domain, rest sourced from reference TRBV5-4 and TRBJ1-2, is ETGVTQSPTHLIKTRGQQVTLRCSSQSGHNTVSWYQQALGQGPQFIFQYYREEENGRGNFPPRFSGLQFPNYSSELNVNALELDDSALYLCASSPIGTTNYGYTFGSGTRLTVV.